In its sample, the clone carrying this TCR beta chain was seen a few times. The antigen is undetermined. The entry originates in a study of CD8+ T cells in alopecia areata. Study context: Tofacitinib ran for 6 to 18 months before 6 months off drug. Findings of the study overall: With just one nonresponder, it is still uncertain whether baseline CD8+ expansion relates to response.

RNA was extracted and reverse transcribed into cDNA as the sequencing template. Assay used: immunoSEQ multiplex PCR; TCRdb lists only in-frame clones, some missing. The sample records some 110,000 clones, roughly three fifths being singletons. This CDR3 comprises 14 residues. CDR1 and CDR2 from the germline V gene are LNHDA and SQIVND (reference sequence). Between the trimmed V and J ends, which lost 5 bases and 2 bases, there was a span of 12 bases. Noted treatment: oral pan-JAK inhibitor, 5-10 mg twice daily. This specimen was CD8+ T cells sorted from blood, taken at week 24, from a patient treated with tofacitinib. This TCR derives from a human donor with alopecia areata. The chain couples TRBV19 to TRBJ1-2; D remains ambiguous. The CDR3 DNA is TGTGCCAGTAGTTGGGGTTGGCAGAACTATGGCTACACCTTC. This encodes CASSWGWQNYGYTF.